Below, one T cell receptor (beta chain) is given with its context. Germline V lookup: CDR1 SGHDT, CDR2 YYEEEE. V shed 6 bases, J shed 2 bases, and the junction held 11 bases outside the gene matches. The CDR3 is made up of 16 amino acids. TCRdb's table, derived via immunoSEQ multiplex PCR, lists solely in-frame clones and lacks some. The sample carries approximately 72,000 clones, around nine tenths recorded once. This sample stems from a study of blood T cell repertoires in COVID-19. The sample taken for sequencing was peripheral blood. The sequence was obtained from a woman aged 60 to 75 with acute or convalescent COVID-19. The genes are TRBV5-6 and TRBJ2-5; the match to TRBD2 covers 9 bases. The CDR3 DNA sequence: TGTGCCAGCACCCCCCCGCGAGCGGGGGGTCAAGAGACCCAGTACTTC. Its protein product is CASTPPRAGGQETQYF.